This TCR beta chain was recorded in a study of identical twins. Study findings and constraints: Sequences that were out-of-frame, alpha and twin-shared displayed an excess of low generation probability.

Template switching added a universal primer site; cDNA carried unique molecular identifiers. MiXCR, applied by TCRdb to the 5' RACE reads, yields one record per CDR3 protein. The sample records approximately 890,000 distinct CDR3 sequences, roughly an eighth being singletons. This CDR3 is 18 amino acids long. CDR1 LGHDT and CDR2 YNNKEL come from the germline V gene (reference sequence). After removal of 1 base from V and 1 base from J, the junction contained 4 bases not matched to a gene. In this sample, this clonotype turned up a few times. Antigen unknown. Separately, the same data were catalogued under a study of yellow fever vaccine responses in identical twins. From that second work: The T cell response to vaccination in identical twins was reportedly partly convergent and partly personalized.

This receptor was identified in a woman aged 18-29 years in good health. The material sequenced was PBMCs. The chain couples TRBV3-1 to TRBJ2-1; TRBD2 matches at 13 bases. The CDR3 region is CASSQGKTSGGSYNEQFF. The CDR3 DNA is TGTGCCAGCAGCCAAGGAAAGACTAGCGGGGGGTCCTACAATGAGCAGTTCTTC.